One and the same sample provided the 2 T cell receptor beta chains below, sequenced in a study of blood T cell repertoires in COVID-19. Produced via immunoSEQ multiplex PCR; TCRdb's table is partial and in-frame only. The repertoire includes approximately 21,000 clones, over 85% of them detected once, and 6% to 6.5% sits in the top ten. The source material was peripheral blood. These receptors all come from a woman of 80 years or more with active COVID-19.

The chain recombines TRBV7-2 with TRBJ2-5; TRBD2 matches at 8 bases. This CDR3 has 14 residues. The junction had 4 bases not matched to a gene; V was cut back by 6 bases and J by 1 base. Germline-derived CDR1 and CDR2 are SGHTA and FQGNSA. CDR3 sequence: CASSQGLVQETQYF. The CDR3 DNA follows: TGTGCCAGCAGTCAGGGACTAGTCCAAGAGACCCAGTACTTC.

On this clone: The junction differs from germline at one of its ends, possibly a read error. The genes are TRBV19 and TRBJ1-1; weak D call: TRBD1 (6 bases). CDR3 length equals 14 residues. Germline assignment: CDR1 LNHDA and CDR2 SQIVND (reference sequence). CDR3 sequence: CASSIPGGGTKAFF. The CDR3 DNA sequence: TGTGCCAGTAGTATACCCGGGGGGGGCACTAAAGCTTTCTTT.